This T cell receptor (beta chain) was sequenced in a study of CXCR3-negative and CXCR3-positive naive CD8 T cells. Study-level findings and limits: It was found that naive subsets had comparable surface CD5, and TCR strength was inferred from TRB CDR3 properties. Diversity was high in both naive subsets and much lower in memory cells.

CDR3 length: 17 residues. The V gene's germline CDR1 is SGHAT and CDR2 FQNNGV. Concerning this clonotype: The target antigen is unknown.

With UMI labels, 5' RACE was used to prepare the TRB cDNA libraries. TCRdb re-called the 5' RACE reads and gives one entry per CDR3 protein, without DNA. In total, the table holds some 45,000 distinct CDR3 sequences. Per CD8+ T cell subset, triplicate sorts of 300,000 cells each were done. Naivety in CD8+ T cells corresponded to a CD45RO-CCR7+CD27+CD95- phenotype. The TCR originated in a human donor in good health. Some clones in this sample may be carry-over from other donors' samples. This chain links TRBV11-2 with TRBJ2-3; with no DNA, the TCRdb D assignment of TRBD1 cannot be verified. The sequenced material came from naive CXCR3- CD8+ T cells from blood. Documented subset: CD45RO-CCR7+CD27+CD95- naive CD8+ T cells lacking CXCR3 (TNR3-). CDR3 region: CASSHPKDREYTDTQYF.